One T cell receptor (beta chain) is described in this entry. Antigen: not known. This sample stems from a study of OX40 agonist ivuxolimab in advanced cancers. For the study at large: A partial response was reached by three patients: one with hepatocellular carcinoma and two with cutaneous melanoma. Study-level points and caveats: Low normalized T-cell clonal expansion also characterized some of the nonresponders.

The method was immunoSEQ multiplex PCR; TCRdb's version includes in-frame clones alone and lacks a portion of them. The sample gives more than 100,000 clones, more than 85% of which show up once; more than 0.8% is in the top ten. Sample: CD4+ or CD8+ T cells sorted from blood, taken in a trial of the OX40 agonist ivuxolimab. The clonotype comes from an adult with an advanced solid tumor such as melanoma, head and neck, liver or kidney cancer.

CDR3 DNA: TGTGCCAGCAGTTTATGGGCAGGGGGAGTCTACGAGCAGTACTTC. This sequence encodes CASSLWAGGVYEQYF. The rearrangement joins TRBV28 to TRBJ2-7; TRBD1 agrees at 7 bases. The CDR3 runs to 15 residues. Germline lookup yields CDR1 MDHEN and CDR2 SYDVKM. The ends lost 0 bases at V and 3 bases at J; junction bases unmatched: 5.